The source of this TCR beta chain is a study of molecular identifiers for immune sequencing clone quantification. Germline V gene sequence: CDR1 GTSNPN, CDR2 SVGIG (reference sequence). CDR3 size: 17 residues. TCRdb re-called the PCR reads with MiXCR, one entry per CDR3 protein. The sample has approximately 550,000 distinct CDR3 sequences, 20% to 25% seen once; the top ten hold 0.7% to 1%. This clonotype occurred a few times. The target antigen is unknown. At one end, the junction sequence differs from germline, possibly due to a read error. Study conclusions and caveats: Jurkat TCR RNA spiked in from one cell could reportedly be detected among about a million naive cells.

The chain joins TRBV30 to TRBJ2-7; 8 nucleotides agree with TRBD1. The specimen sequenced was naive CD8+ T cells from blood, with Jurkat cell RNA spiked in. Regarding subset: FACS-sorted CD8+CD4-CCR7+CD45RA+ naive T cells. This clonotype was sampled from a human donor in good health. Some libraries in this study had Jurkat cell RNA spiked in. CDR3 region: CAWSVGSWTGQGYGQYF. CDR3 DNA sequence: TGTGCCTGGAGTGTCGGATCTTGGACAGGGCAGGGCTACGGGCAGTACTTC.